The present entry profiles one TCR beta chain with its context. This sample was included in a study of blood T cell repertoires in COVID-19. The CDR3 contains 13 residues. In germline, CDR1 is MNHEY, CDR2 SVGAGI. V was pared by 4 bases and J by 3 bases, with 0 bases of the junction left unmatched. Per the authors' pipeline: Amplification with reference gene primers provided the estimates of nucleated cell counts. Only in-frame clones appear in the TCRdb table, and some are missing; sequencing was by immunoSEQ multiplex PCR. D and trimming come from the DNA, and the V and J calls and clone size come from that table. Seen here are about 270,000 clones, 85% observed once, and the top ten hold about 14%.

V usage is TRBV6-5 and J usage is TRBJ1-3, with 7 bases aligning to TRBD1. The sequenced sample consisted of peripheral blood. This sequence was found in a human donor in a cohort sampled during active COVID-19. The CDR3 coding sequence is TGTGCCAGCAGTTCAGGGGGTGGAAACACCATATATTTT. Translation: CASSSGGGNTIYF.